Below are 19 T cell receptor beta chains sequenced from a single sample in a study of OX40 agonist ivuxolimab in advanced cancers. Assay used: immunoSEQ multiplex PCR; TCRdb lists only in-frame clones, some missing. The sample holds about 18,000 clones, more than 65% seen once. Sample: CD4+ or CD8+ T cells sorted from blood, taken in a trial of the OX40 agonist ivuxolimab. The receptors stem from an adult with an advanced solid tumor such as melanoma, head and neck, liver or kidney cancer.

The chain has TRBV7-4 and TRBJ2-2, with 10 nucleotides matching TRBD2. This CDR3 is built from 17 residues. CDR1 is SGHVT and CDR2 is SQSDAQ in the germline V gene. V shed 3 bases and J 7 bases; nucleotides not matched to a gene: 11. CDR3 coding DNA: TGTGCCAGCAGCTTTAGGACTAGCGGCTTCGAAGGCGGGGAGCTGTTTTTT. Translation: CASSFRTSGFEGGELFF.

In nucleotides, the CDR3 is TGTGCCAGCAGCTTAAAATTCTCGGGACAGGGGGGAGGCTACACCTTC. It codes for CASSLKFSGQGGGYTF. The V call is TRBV7-8, the J call TRBJ1-2, with 11 bases that match TRBD1. V lost 2 bases, J lost 8 bases, and 10 bases stayed unmatched. CDR3 length: 16 amino acids. CDR1 and CDR2 from the germline V gene are SGHVS and FQNEAQ. Supplemented by reference TRBV7-8 and TRBJ1-2, the full variable domain reads GAGVSQSPRYKVAKRGQDVALRCDPISGHVSLFWYQQALGQGPEFLTYFQNEAQLDKSGLPSDRFFAERPEGSVSTLKIQRTQQEDSAVYLCASSLKFSGQGGGYTFGSGTRLTVV.

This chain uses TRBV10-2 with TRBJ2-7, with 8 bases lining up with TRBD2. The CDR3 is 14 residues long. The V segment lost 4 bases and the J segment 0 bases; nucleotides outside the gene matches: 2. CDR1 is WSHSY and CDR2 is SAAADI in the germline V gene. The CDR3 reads CASSVAGSSYEQYF. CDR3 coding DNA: TGCGCCAGCAGTGTAGCGGGAAGCTCCTACGAGCAGTACTTC.

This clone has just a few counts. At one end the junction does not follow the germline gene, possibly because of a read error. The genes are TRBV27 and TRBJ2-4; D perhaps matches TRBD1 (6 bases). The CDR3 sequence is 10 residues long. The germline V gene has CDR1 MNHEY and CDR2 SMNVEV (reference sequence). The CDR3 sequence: CASSFRDKNF. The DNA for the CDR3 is TGTGCCAGCAGTTTCCGGGACAAGAACTTC.

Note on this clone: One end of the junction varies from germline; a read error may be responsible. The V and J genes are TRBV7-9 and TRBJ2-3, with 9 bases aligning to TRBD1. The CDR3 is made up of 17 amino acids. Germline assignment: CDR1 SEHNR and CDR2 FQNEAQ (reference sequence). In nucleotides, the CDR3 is TGTGCCAGCAGCGTAGCCTCGACAGGGGGACTCACAGATACGCAGTATTTT. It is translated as CASSVASTGGLTDTQYF.

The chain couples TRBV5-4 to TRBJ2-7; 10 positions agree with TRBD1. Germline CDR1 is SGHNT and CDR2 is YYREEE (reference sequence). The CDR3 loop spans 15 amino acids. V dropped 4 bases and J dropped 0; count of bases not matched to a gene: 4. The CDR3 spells CASSRWTGGSYEQYF. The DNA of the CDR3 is TGTGCCAGCAGCCGGTGGACAGGGGGCTCCTACGAGCAGTACTTC. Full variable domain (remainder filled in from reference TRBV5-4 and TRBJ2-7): ETGVTQSPTHLIKTRGQQVTLRCSSQSGHNTVSWYQQALGQGPQFIFQYYREEENGRGNFPPRFSGLQFPNYSSELNVNALELDDSALYLCASSRWTGGSYEQYFGPGTRLTVT.

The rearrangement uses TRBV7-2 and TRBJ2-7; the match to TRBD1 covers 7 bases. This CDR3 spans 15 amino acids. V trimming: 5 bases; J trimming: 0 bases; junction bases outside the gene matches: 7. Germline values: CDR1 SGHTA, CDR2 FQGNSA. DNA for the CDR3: TGTGCCAGCAGCCCCCCCCGGACAGGCTCCTACGAGCAGTACTTC. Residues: CASSPPRTGSYEQYF.

CDR3 protein: CASSEGGGHTDTQYF. CDR3 nucleotides: TGTGCCAGCAGCGAAGGCGGCGGTCACACAGATACGCAGTATTTT. The chain carries TRBV7-9 and TRBJ2-3, with no clear D. The CDR3 totals 15 residues. Looked up from germline, CDR1 is SEHNR and CDR2 is FQNEAQ (reference sequence). With 5 bases removed from V and 2 bases from J, the gap between germline ends came to 14 bases.

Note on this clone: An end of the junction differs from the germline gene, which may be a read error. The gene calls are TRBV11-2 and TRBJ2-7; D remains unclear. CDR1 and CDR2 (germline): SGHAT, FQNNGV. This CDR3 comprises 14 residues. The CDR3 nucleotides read TGCGCCAGCAGCCAAGATTATAGAGAATACGAGCAGTACTTC. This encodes CASSQDYREYEQYF.

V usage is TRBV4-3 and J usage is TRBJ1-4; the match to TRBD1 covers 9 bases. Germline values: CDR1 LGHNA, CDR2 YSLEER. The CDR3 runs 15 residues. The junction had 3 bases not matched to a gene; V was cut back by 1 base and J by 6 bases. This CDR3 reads CASSQGDRGYEKLFF. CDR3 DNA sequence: TGCGCCAGCAGCCAAGGAGACAGGGGGTATGAAAAACTGTTTTTT.

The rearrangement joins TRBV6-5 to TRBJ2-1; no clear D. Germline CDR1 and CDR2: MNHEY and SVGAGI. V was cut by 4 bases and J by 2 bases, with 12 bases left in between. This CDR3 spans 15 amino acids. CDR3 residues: CASSFGRSAYNEQFF. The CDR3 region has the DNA TGTGCCAGCAGTTTTGGGCGGAGTGCCTACAATGAGCAGTTCTTC.

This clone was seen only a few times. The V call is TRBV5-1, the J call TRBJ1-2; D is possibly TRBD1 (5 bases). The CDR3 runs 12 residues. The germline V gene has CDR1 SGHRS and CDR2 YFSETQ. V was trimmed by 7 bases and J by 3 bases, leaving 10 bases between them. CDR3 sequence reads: CASQGSDYGYTF. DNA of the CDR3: TGCGCCAGCCAGGGATCGGACTATGGCTACACCTTC.

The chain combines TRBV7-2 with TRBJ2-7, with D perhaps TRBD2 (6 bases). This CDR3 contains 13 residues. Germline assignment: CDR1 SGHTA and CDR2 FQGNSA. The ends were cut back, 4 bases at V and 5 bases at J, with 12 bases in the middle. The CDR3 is CASSWGGGDEQYF. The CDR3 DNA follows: TGTGCCAGCAGCTGGGGTGGCGGGGACGAGCAGTACTTC.

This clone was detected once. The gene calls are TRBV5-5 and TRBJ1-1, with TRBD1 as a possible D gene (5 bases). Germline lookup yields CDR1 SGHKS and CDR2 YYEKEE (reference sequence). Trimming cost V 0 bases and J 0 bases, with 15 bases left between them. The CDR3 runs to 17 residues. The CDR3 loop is CASSLGAAGTMNTEAFF. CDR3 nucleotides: TGTGCCAGCAGCTTGGGCGCGGCAGGGACCATGAACACTGAAGCTTTCTTT.

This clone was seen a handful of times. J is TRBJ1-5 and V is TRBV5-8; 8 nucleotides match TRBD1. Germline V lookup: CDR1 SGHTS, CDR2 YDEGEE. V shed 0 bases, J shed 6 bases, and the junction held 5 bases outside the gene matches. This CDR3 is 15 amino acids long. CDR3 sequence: CASSLAGGESQPQHF. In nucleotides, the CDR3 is TGTGCCAGCAGCTTGGCAGGGGGCGAGAGTCAGCCCCAGCATTTT.

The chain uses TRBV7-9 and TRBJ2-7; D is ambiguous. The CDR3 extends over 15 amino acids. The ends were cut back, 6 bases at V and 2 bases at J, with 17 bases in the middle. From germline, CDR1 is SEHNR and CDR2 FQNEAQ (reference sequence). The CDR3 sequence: CASSSTGSGAYEQYF. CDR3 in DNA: TGTGCCAGCAGTTCCACGGGCTCTGGGGCCTACGAGCAGTACTTC.

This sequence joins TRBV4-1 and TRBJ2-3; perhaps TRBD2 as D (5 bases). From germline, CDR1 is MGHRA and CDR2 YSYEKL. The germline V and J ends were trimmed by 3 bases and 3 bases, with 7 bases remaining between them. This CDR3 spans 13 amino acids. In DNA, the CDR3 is TGCGCCAGCAGCCATGGCGGGACAGATACGCAGTATTTT. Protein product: CASSHGGTDTQYF.

The CDR3 bases are TGTGCCAGCAGCGAAACAGGGTTAAGCCACGAGCAGTACTTC. It is translated as CASSETGLSHEQYF. This chain joins TRBV9 and TRBJ2-7, with D perhaps matching TRBD1 (6 bases). Germline CDR1 is SGDLS and CDR2 is YYNGEE. V lost 3 bases to trimming and J lost 5 bases, with 15 bases between them. The CDR3 length is 14 residues.

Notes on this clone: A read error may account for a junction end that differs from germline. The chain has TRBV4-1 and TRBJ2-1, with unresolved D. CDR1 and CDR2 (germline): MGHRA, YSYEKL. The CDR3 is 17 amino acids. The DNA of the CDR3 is TGCGCCAGCAGCCCCAAGTTGACTTATCCCTCCTACACTGAGCAGTTCTTC. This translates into CASSPKLTYPSYTEQFF.